These T cell receptor beta chains were read from a single sample in a study of T cell repertoires in cytomegalovirus infection. Antigen specificity for these receptors is unknown. Using its own MiXCR run on the reads, TCRdb lists one record per CDR3 protein. The sample contains 60,000 to 80,000 distinct CDR3 sequences, roughly a fifth of which appear only once. The specimen comprised CD8+ T cells from cultured PBMCs, sampled from culture after CMV antigen stimulation. The receptor source for this set is a human donor in good health (CMV status not recorded). Some clones in this sample may be carry-over from other donors' samples. Each CDR3 is given with its conserved first and last residue. Fields, in order: CDR3 DNA, CDR3 protein, clone size, J gene, D gene, V gene, CDR3 length. D genes are given only for firm matches. Rows give clone size only sometimes, using once, few, many, or a class for an expanded clone.

CDR3 DNA: TGTGCCAGCAGCTTAAATGGGGAGTCGAACACCGGGGAGCTGTTTTTT
CDR3 protein: CASSLNGESNTGELFF
clone size: .
J gene: TRBJ2-2
D gene: .
V gene: TRBV7-6
CDR3 length: 16

CDR3 DNA: TGTGCCAGCAGCTTAACGGGGGGACCCACAGATACGCAGTATTTT
CDR3 protein: CASSLTGGPTDTQYF
clone size: few
J gene: TRBJ2-3
D gene: .
V gene: TRBV7-3
CDR3 length: 15

CDR3 DNA: TGTGCCAGCAGTTCGATCAACAGGGAGGGTACTGAAGCTTTCTTT
CDR3 protein: CASSSINREGTEAFF
clone size: medium-sized
J gene: TRBJ1-1
D gene: .
V gene: TRBV28
CDR3 length: 15

CDR3 DNA: TGTGCCAGCAGCTCTGTGAGGGGAGAGACCCAGTACTTC
CDR3 protein: CASSSVRGETQYF
clone size: .
J gene: TRBJ2-5
D gene: .
V gene: TRBV7-2
CDR3 length: 13

CDR3 DNA: TGTGCCAGCAGCGTAGAGGTGCAAACCCCCTATGGCTACACCTTC
CDR3 protein: CASSVEVQTPYGYTF
clone size: few
J gene: TRBJ1-2
D gene: .
V gene: TRBV9
CDR3 length: 15

CDR3 DNA: TGTGCCAGCAGCTTAAGTCAGGGCACGAACACTGAAGCTTTCTTT
CDR3 protein: CASSLSQGTNTEAFF
clone size: few
J gene: TRBJ1-1
D gene: .
V gene: TRBV7-9
CDR3 length: 15

CDR3 DNA: TGCGCCAGCAGTCAAGGGTCCGTGAACGAGCAGTACTTC
CDR3 protein: CASSQGSVNEQYF
clone size: many
J gene: TRBJ2-7
D gene: .
V gene: TRBV4-1
CDR3 length: 13

CDR3 DNA: TGTGCCAGCAGCCCCAGCGGTTTGGAGGGGGAGACCCAGTACTTC
CDR3 protein: CASSPSGLEGETQYF
clone size: .
J gene: TRBJ2-5
D gene: .
V gene: TRBV7-2
CDR3 length: 15

CDR3 DNA: TGTGCCAGCAGAACGGGACAGGTAGCCGTTGGAGGTGAGCAGTACTTC
CDR3 protein: CASRTGQVAVGGEQYF
clone size: .
J gene: TRBJ2-7
D gene: TRBD1
V gene: TRBV6-2/TRBV6-3
CDR3 length: 16

CDR3 DNA: TGTGCCAGCAGCTTAGCGAATGGACAGACGTATGGCTACACCTTC
CDR3 protein: CASSLANGQTYGYTF
clone size: many
J gene: TRBJ1-2
D gene: .
V gene: TRBV7-2
CDR3 length: 15

CDR3 DNA: TGTGCCAGCAGCGGATTAACGCCCTCAGGGAACACTGAAGCTTTCTTT
CDR3 protein: CASSGLTPSGNTEAFF
clone size: .
J gene: TRBJ1-1
D gene: .
V gene: TRBV7-3
CDR3 length: 16

CDR3 DNA: TGTGCCAGCAGTTTTCCCACTAGCGGGGCCACAGATACGCAGTATTTT
CDR3 protein: CASSFPTSGATDTQYF
clone size: few
J gene: TRBJ2-3
D gene: TRBD2
V gene: TRBV28
CDR3 length: 16

CDR3 DNA: TGTGCCAGCAGCCCGAGGGGGGAAGCTTTCTTT
CDR3 protein: CASSPRGEAFF
clone size: .
J gene: TRBJ1-1
D gene: .
V gene: TRBV7-2
CDR3 length: 11

CDR3 DNA: TGTGCCAGCAGCCTCATAGGGACCGGGGAGCTGTTTTTT
CDR3 protein: CASSLIGTGELFF
clone size: .
J gene: TRBJ2-2
D gene: .
V gene: TRBV7-3
CDR3 length: 13

CDR3 DNA: TGCGCCAGCAGCCAAGGCCGGGACAGGGTGGACGAGCAGTACTTC
CDR3 protein: CASSQGRDRVDEQYF
clone size: .
J gene: TRBJ2-7
D gene: TRBD1
V gene: TRBV4-1
CDR3 length: 15

CDR3 DNA: TGTGCCAGCGGCAGATCTCGGCGTACAAGCTCTGGAAACACCATATATTTT
CDR3 protein: CASGRSRRTSSGNTIYF
clone size: many
J gene: TRBJ1-3
D gene: .
V gene: TRBV7-2
CDR3 length: 17

CDR3 DNA: TGTGCCAGCAGGGGGGGCGGGACAGGGTTCTACGAGCAGTACTTC
CDR3 protein: CASRGGGTGFYEQYF
clone size: .
J gene: TRBJ2-7
D gene: TRBD1
V gene: TRBV12-3/TRBV12-4
CDR3 length: 15

CDR3 DNA: TGTGCCAGCAGCTTAGCAAGAGGCGACGGGGCCGAGACCCAGTACTTC
CDR3 protein: CASSLARGDGAETQYF
clone size: few
J gene: TRBJ2-5
D gene: .
V gene: TRBV7-8
CDR3 length: 16

CDR3 DNA: TGTGCCAGCAGCTTAGCGCCCAAAAAACAGGGGATCTATGGCTACACCTTC
CDR3 protein: CASSLAPKKQGIYGYTF
clone size: .
J gene: TRBJ1-2
D gene: TRBD1
V gene: TRBV7-2
CDR3 length: 17

CDR3 DNA: TGCAGCGTGCCCTGGGGACAGTCAATCGGCGAGCAGTACTTC
CDR3 protein: CSVPWGQSIGEQYF
clone size: .
J gene: TRBJ2-7
D gene: TRBD1
V gene: TRBV29-1
CDR3 length: 14

CDR3 DNA: TGTGCCAGCAGTTTAGAAGTACGGACTGCCGCTAATGAAAAACTGTTTTTT
CDR3 protein: CASSLEVRTAANEKLFF
clone size: .
J gene: TRBJ1-4
D gene: .
V gene: TRBV12-3/TRBV12-4
CDR3 length: 17

CDR3 DNA: TGTGCCAGCAGCCAAGTCCCGGGACAGGGCCCAACCGGGGAGCTGTTTTTT
CDR3 protein: CASSQVPGQGPTGELFF
clone size: few
J gene: TRBJ2-2
D gene: TRBD1
V gene: TRBV14
CDR3 length: 17

CDR3 DNA: TGTGCCAGCAGCTTACCCAGGGACAGACCACCCTTGAGAGGCTACACCTTC
CDR3 protein: CASSLPRDRPPLRGYTF
clone size: .
J gene: TRBJ1-2
D gene: TRBD1
V gene: TRBV7-2
CDR3 length: 17

CDR3 DNA: TGTGCCAGCAGCCTAACCGGGACGTCTGATGGGGAGACCCAGTACTTC
CDR3 protein: CASSLTGTSDGETQYF
clone size: .
J gene: TRBJ2-5
D gene: .
V gene: TRBV3-1
CDR3 length: 16

CDR3 DNA: TGTGCCAGCGCAGGGGGCCCAAAGGGCCCAAATGGCTACACCTTC
CDR3 protein: CASAGGPKGPNGYTF
clone size: many
J gene: TRBJ1-2
D gene: TRBD1
V gene: TRBV27
CDR3 length: 15

CDR3 DNA: TGTGCCAGCAGCTTAGCAGAGATTAGCAATCAGCCCCAGCATTTT
CDR3 protein: CASSLAEISNQPQHF
clone size: few
J gene: TRBJ1-5
D gene: .
V gene: TRBV7-8
CDR3 length: 15